These 13 T cell receptor beta chains came from one sample sequenced in a study of blood T cell repertoires in COVID-19. Using immunoSEQ multiplex PCR, the repertoire was profiled, and TCRdb retains in-frame clones only, with some absent. This sample has 85,000 to 110,000 clones, with approximately 86% found just once. The sample comprised peripheral blood. The receptor source for this set is a human donor in a cohort sampled during active COVID-19.

The chain employs TRBV10-3 and TRBJ2-1, with D unresolved. The CDR3 is 16 residues long. CDR1 and CDR2 from the germline V gene are ENHRY and SYGVKD. The V gene lost 0 bases and the J gene lost 8 bases, with 17 bases spanning the gap. The DNA for the CDR3 is TGTGCCATCAGTGAGTCGAATCGCTGGGCCCGCGATGAGCAGTTCTTC. Amino acids: CAISESNRWARDEQFF.

This clone was observed a single time. The V gene is TRBV30, the J gene TRBJ2-7, with D possibly being TRBD1 (6 bases). Germline V CDR1 and CDR2: GTSNPN, SVGIG (reference sequence). CDR3 length: 13 residues. V lost 8 bases and J lost 3, with 17 bases in between. The CDR3 nucleotides are TGTGCCGGATGGGGGCGGAGGAGCTACGAGCAGTACTTC. Protein: CAGWGRRSYEQYF. Full variable domain (rest looked up from reference TRBV30 and TRBJ2-7): SQTIHQWPATLVQPVGSPLSLECTVEGTSNPNLYWYRQAAGRGLQLLFYSVGIGQISSEVPQNLSASRPQDRQFILSSKKLLLSDSGFYLCAGWGRRSYEQYFGPGTRLTVT.

The V call is TRBV19, the J call TRBJ1-5, with D possibly matching TRBD1 (5 bases). In germline, CDR1 is LNHDA, CDR2 SQIVND (reference sequence). V lost 7 bases, J lost 0 bases, and 16 bases lay in between. The CDR3 is made up of 16 amino acids. The DNA of the CDR3 is TGTGCCAGTACTTTAGACAGCGCCCATAGCAATCAGCCCCAGCATTTT. This codes for CASTLDSAHSNQPQHF.

The chain recombines TRBV9 with TRBJ1-2; 11 bases fit TRBD1. J gave up 13 bases and V 4 bases, and 12 bases lay outside the gene matches. The CDR3 sequence is 14 residues long. CDR1 and CDR2 from the germline V gene are SGDLS and YYNGEE. The CDR3 bases are TGTGCCAGCAGCCCCGGGGACAGGGGGACTTCCGCCACCTTC. Protein sequence: CASSPGDRGTSATF.

The V and J genes are TRBV27 and TRBJ1-5; D is uncertain. This CDR3 has 15 residues. The germline V gene has CDR1 MNHEY and CDR2 SMNVEV (reference sequence). With 2 bases removed from V and 0 bases from J, the gap between germline ends came to 8 bases. CDR3 in amino acids: CASSLSPGSNQPQHF. In nucleotides, the CDR3 is TGTGCCAGCAGTTTAAGTCCGGGTAGCAATCAGCCCCAGCATTTT.

The chain has TRBV7-7 and TRBJ2-1; 7 nucleotides align to TRBD2. CDR1 is SSHAT and CDR2 is FNYEAQ in the germline V gene (reference sequence). The CDR3 is made up of 15 amino acids. V lost 5 bases and J lost 4; bases outside the gene matches: 8. The CDR3 nucleotides are TGTGCCAGCAGCCGACTAGTGGGGGGGTACAATGAGCAGTTCTTC. It specifies CASSRLVGGYNEQFF.

The rearrangement links TRBV9 to TRBJ1-3; 10 bases match TRBD1. The V gene's germline CDR1 is SGDLS and CDR2 YYNGEE. The CDR3 spans 19 residues. The V segment lost 0 bases and the J segment 5 bases; nucleotides outside the gene matches: 14. In DNA form, the CDR3 reads TGTGCCAGCAGCGTAGGGTCACCCCCAAGACAGGGGGCGAGAAACACCATATATTTT. It codes for CASSVGSPPRQGARNTIYF.

The V gene is TRBV29-1, the J gene TRBJ1-1; 11 bases map to TRBD1. Germline V lookup: CDR1 SQVTM, CDR2 ANQGSEA. Trimming took 6 bases from V and 1 from J; bases not matched to a gene: 4. The CDR3 consists of 14 residues. For the CDR3, the DNA is TGCAGCGTCCGGACAGGGGGCGGGAACACTGAAGCTTTCTTT. This encodes CSVRTGGGNTEAFF.

The chain links TRBV5-4 to TRBJ1-3, with 9 bases matching TRBD1. Germline V lookup: CDR1 SGHNT, CDR2 YYREEE (reference sequence). This CDR3 is 16 amino acids long. V gave up 3 bases and J gave up 0 bases; unmatched junction bases: 4. DNA for the CDR3: TGTGCCAGCAGCTCCGGGACAGGGCCCTCTGGAAACACCATATATTTT. It is translated as CASSSGTGPSGNTIYF.

This sequence joins TRBV5-5 and TRBJ1-4; no definite D call. The CDR3 runs to 14 residues. CDR1 is SGHKS and CDR2 is YYEKEE in the germline V gene (reference sequence). V lost 4 bases and J lost 0, with 7 bases in between. The CDR3 loop is CASSLRSTNEKLFF. The CDR3 region has the DNA TGTGCCAGCAGCCTCAGATCAACTAATGAAAAACTGTTTTTT.

The chain joins TRBV15 to TRBJ2-7; 12 positions agree with TRBD1. The V and J ends lost 8 bases and 5 bases, in that order; junction bases with no gene match: 13. Germline V CDR1 and CDR2: LNHNV, YYDKDF (reference sequence). The CDR3 is 16 amino acids. CDR3 residues: CATSPGVGTGGHEQYF. In DNA form, the CDR3 reads TGTGCCACCTCTCCGGGGGTGGGGACAGGGGGCCACGAGCAGTACTTC.

The J gene is TRBJ1-6, the V gene TRBV6-6; D is unclear. Germline CDR1 is MNHNY and CDR2 is SVGAGI (reference sequence). The germline V and J ends were trimmed by 5 bases and 9 bases, with 11 bases remaining between them. The CDR3 runs 13 residues. CDR3 sequence reads: CASSPGFPSPLHF. The CDR3 DNA is TGTGCCAGCAGTCCCGGTTTCCCTTCACCCCTCCACTTT.

The V gene is TRBV18, the J gene TRBJ1-6; no firm D call. The CDR3 covers 12 residues. Trimming cost V 2 bases and J 7 bases, with 3 bases left between them. CDR1 and CDR2 (germline): KGHSH, LQKENI. CDR3 residues: CASSPLNSPLHF. The CDR3 DNA follows: TGTGCCAGCTCACCATTAAATTCACCCCTCCACTTT.